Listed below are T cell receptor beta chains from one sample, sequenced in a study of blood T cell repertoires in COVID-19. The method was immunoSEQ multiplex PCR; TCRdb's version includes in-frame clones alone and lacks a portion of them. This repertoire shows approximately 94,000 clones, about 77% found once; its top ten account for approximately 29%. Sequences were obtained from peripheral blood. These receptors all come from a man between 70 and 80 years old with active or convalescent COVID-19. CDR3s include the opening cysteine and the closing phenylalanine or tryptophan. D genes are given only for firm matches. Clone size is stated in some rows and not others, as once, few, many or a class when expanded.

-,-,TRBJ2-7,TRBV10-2,CASSDGWEQYF,TGCGCCAGCAGTGACGGGTGGGAGCAGTACTTC
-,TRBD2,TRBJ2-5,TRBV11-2,CASSPRAHRGGETQYF,TGTGCCAGCAGCCCCCGGGCCCACCGGGGGGGCGAGACCCAGTACTTC
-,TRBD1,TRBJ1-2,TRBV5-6,CASSFRPMGQYGNYGYTF,TGTGCCAGCAGCTTTCGGCCAATGGGACAGTATGGGAACTATGGCTACACCTTC
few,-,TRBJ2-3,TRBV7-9,CASSLRSRILNYTDTQYF,TGTGCCAGCAGCTTAAGGTCGCGGATCCTAAACTACACAGATACGCAGTATTTT
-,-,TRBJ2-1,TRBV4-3,CASSQERATGNEQFF,TGCGCCAGCAGCCAAGAAAGGGCGACGGGAAATGAGCAGTTCTTC
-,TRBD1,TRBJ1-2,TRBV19,CASNPTGENYGYTF,TGTGCCAGTAACCCGACAGGGGAAAACTATGGCTACACCTTC
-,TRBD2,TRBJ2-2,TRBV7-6,CASSLGDYSGELFF,TGTGCCAGCAGCTTAGGGGACTATTCCGGGGAGCTGTTTTTT
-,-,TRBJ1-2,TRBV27,CASSSGHLNYGYTF,TGTGCCAGCAGTTCGGGACATCTTAACTATGGCTACACCTTC
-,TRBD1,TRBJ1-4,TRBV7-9,CASSQTGANEKLFF,TGTGCCAGCAGCCAGACAGGGGCCAATGAAAAACTGTTTTTT
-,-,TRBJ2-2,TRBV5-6,CASSWGYISTGELFF,TGTGCCAGCAGCTGGGGCTACATATCCACCGGGGAGCTGTTTTTT
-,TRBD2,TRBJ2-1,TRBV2,CASRLAGVDEQFF,TGTGCCAGCAGACTAGCGGGGGTTGATGAGCAGTTCTTC
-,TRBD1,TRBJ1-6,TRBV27,CASSPATGGNSPLHF,TGTGCCAGCAGTCCGGCGACAGGGGGGAATTCACCCCTCCACTTT
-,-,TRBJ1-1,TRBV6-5,CASSYQGRTEAFF,TGTGCCAGCAGTTACCAGGGTCGGACTGAAGCTTTCTTT
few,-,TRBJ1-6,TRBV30,CARSSSPNSPLHF,TGTGCCCGCTCCTCGAGCCCAAATTCACCCCTCCACTTT
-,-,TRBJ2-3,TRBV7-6,CASSFGTGGTDTQYF,TGTGCCAGCAGCTTTGGGACTGGGGGCACAGATACGCAGTATTTT
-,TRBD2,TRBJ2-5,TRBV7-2,CASSLGGTSGVGTQYF,TGTGCCAGCAGCTTAGGGGGGACTAGCGGGGTGGGGACCCAGTACTTC
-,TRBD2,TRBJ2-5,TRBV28,CASKHPGLGETQYF,TGTGCCAGCAAACATCCGGGACTAGGGGAGACCCAGTACTTC
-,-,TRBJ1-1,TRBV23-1,CASSYYHPWTAFNTEAFF,TGCGCCAGCAGTTACTACCATCCTTGGACAGCTTTCAACACTGAAGCTTTCTTT
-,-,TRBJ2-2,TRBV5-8,CASSLGRYTGELFF,TGTGCCAGCAGCTTGGGGCGGTACACCGGGGAGCTGTTTTTT
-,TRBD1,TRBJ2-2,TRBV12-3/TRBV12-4,CASSVQGAGELFF,TGTGCCAGCAGTGTACAGGGGGCCGGGGAGCTGTTTTTT
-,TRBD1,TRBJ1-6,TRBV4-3,CASSQDFGQGQSPLHF,TGCGCCAGCAGCCAAGATTTTGGACAGGGACAATCACCCCTCCACTTT
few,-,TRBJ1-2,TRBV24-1,CATSDSAGGYGYTF,TGTGCCACCAGTGACTCTGCGGGGGGGTATGGCTACACCTTC
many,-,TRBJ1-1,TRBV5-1,CASKMAVSNTEAFF,TGCGCCAGCAAAATGGCCGTTAGCAACACTGAAGCTTTCTTT
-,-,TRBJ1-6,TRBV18,CASSPPGSSPLHF,TGTGCCAGCTCACCACCGGGGAGTTCACCCCTCCACTTT
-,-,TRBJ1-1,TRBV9,CASSVAAGNTEAFF,TGTGCCAGCAGCGTAGCTGCAGGGAACACTGAAGCTTTCTTT
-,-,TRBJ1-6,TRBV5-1,CASSLRAGASPLHF,TGCGCCAGCAGCTTGAGGGCAGGGGCCTCACCCCTCCACTTT
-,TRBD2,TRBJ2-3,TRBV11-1,CASSSTSGRSDTQYF,TGTGCCAGCAGCTCGACTAGCGGGAGATCAGATACGCAGTATTTT
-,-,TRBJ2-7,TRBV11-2,CASSLKGHYEQYF,TGTGCCAGCAGCTTAAAGGGACACTACGAGCAGTACTTC
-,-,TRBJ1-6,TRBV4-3,CASSLDSYNSPLHF,TGCGCCAGCAGCCTGGACAGCTATAATTCACCCCTCCACTTT
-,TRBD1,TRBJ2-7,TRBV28,CASSLFGTGDYEQYF,TGTGCCAGCAGTTTATTTGGGACAGGGGACTACGAGCAGTACTTC
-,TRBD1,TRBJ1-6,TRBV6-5,CAAGGGVNSPLHF,TGTGCCGCTGGAGGGGGCGTAAATTCACCCCTCCACTTT
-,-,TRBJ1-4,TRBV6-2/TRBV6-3,CASSSGFREKLFF,TGTGCCAGCAGTTCAGGATTTCGTGAAAAACTGTTTTTT
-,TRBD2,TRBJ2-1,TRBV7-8,CASSHATSGGGSEQFF,TGTGCCAGCAGCCACGCTACTAGCGGGGGGGGGAGTGAGCAGTTCTTC
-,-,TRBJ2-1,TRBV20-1,CSAGDWQEQFF,TGCAGTGCTGGCGACTGGCAAGAGCAGTTCTTC
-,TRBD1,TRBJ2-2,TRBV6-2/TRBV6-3,CASSRKGQGSSNTGELFF,TGTGCCAGCAGTCGGAAGGGACAGGGGAGTTCGAACACCGGGGAGCTGTTTTTT
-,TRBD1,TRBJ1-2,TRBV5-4,CASSLGGQRDGYTF,TGTGCCAGCAGCTTGGGGGGACAGAGAGATGGCTACACCTTC